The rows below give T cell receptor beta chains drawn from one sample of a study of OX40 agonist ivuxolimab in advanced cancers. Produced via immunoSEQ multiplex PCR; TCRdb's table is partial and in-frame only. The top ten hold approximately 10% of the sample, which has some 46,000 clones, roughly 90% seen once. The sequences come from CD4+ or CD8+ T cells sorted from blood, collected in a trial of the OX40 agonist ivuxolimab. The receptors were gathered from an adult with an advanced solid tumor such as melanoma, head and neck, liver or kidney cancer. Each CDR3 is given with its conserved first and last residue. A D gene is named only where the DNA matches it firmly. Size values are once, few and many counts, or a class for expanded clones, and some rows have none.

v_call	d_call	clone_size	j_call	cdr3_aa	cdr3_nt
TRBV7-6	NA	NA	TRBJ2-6	CASSLFNSDSGANVLTF	TGTGCCAGCAGCTTATTTAACAGTGACTCTGGGGCCAACGTCCTGACTTTC
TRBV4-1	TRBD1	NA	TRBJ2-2	CASSHPGTGYTGELFF	TGCGCCAGCAGCCACCCCGGGACAGGCTACACCGGGGAGCTGTTTTTT
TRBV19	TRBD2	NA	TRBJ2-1	CASRFSGSSYNEQFF	TGTGCCAGTAGATTTAGCGGGAGCTCCTACAATGAGCAGTTCTTC
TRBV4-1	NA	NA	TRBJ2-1	CASSPGRSSYNEQFF	TGCGCCAGCAGCCCCGGACGGAGCTCCTACAATGAGCAGTTCTTC
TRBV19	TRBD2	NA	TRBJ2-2	CASSGYSGLPELFF	TGTGCCAGTAGTGGCTATAGCGGGCTGCCCGAGCTGTTTTTT
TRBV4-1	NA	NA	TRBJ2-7	CASSQYDIRNDLEQYF	TGCGCCAGCAGCCAATACGACATAAGGAACGATCTCGAGCAGTACTTC
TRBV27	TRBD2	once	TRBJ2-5	CASSLTGLAGANNQETQYF	TGTGCCAGCAGTTTAACGGGACTAGCGGGCGCCAACAACCAAGAGACCCAGTACTTC
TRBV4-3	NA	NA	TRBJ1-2	CASSQERGGNYGYTF	TGCGCCAGCAGCCAAGAGAGGGGGGGCAACTATGGCTACACCTTC
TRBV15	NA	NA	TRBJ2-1	CATSRAGTVGESSYNEQFF	TGTGCCACCAGCAGAGCCGGGACCGTGGGGGAAAGCTCCTACAATGAGCAGTTCTTC
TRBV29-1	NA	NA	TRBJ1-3	CSVVLGNTIYF	TGCAGCGTTGTTCTGGGAAACACCATATATTTT
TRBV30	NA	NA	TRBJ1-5	CAWSPGLSNQPQHF	TGTGCCTGGAGTCCAGGACTTAGCAATCAGCCCCAGCATTTT
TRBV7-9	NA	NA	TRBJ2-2	CASTNTGELFF	TGTGCCAGCACAAACACCGGGGAGCTGTTTTTT
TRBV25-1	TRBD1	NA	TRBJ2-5	CASSEDGQGRTQYF	TGTGCCAGCAGTGAGGATGGACAGGGAAGGACCCAGTACTTC
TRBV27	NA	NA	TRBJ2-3	CASSLLNSMGTDTQYF	TGTGCCAGCAGTTTATTAAATTCGATGGGTACAGATACGCAGTATTTT
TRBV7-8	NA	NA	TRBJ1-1	CASTIVEGLNTEAFF	TGTGCCAGCACTATCGTGGAGGGGCTGAACACTGAAGCTTTCTTT
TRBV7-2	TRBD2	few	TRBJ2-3	CASSHYSGSTDTQYF	TGTGCCAGCAGCCATTATAGCGGGAGCACAGATACGCAGTATTTT
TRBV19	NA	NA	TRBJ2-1	CASNPGRQVNEQFF	TGTGCCAGTAACCCTGGACGGCAGGTCAATGAGCAGTTCTTC
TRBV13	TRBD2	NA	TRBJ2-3	CASSSVRWGGSRDTQYF	TGTGCCAGCAGCTCCGTCAGGTGGGGGGGATCGAGGGATACGCAGTATTTT
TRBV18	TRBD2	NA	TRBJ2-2	CASSGGLAANTGELFF	TGTGCCAGCTCAGGGGGACTAGCGGCGAACACCGGGGAGCTGTTTTTT
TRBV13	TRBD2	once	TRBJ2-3	CASALNSGSADTQYF	TGTGCCAGCGCCTTGAATAGCGGGAGTGCAGATACGCAGTATTTT
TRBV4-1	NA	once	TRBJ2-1	CASSQDSGGAGEQFF	TGCGCCAGCAGCCAAGATTCTGGGGGGGCTGGGGAGCAGTTCTTC
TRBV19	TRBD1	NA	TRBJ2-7	CASSRDSLFSYEQYF	TGTGCCAGTAGCCGGGACAGCCTCTTTTCCTACGAGCAGTACTTC
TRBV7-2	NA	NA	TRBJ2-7	CASRSSYEQYF	TGTGCCAGCAGATCTTCCTACGAGCAGTACTTC
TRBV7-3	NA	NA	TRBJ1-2	CASSIRPPGRFYGYTF	TGTGCCAGCAGTATACGGCCCCCGGGTCGCTTCTATGGCTACACCTTC
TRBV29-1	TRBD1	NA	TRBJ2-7	CSVETRDRGYEQYF	TGCAGCGTCGAGACCCGGGACAGGGGTTACGAGCAGTACTTC
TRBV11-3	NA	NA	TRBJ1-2	CASSFGLKGGYTF	TGTGCCAGCAGCTTCGGACTAAAGGGTGGCTACACCTTC
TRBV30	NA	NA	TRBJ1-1	CAWDRAQNTEAFF	TGTGCCTGGGACCGGGCCCAGAACACTGAAGCTTTCTTT
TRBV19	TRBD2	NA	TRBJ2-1	CASRKTSGAYNEQFF	TGTGCCAGTAGAAAGACTAGCGGAGCCTACAATGAGCAGTTCTTC
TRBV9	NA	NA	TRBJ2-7	CASSVGSGTEQYF	TGTGCCAGCAGCGTAGGTTCTGGGACCGAGCAGTACTTC
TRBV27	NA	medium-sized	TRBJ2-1	CASREGSSYNEQFF	TGTGCCAGCAGGGAGGGGAGCTCCTACAATGAGCAGTTCTTC
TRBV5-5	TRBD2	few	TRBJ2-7	CASSPWGLAGVVYEQYF	TGTGCCAGCAGCCCCTGGGGACTAGCGGGAGTTGTCTACGAGCAGTACTTC
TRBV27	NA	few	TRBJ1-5	CASSPGPGSRNQPQHF	TGTGCCAGCAGCCCCGGTCCTGGGAGTCGCAATCAGCCCCAGCATTTT
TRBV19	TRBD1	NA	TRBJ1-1	CASSGDRVITEAFF	TGTGCCAGTAGTGGGGACAGGGTCATCACTGAAGCTTTCTTT
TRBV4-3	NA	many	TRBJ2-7	CASSQDPLYEQYF	TGCGCCAGCAGCCAAGATCCTCTTTACGAGCAGTACTTC